This record looks at one TCR beta chain sequence and its context. Its antigen remains unidentified. Each multiple sclerosis control was a treatment-naive patient with relapsing-remitting disease that was either stable or active. Through negative isolation, CD4+ and CD8+ T cells were obtained, while TEMRA cells were enriched using FACS. This entry is derived from a study of CD8 T cells in Susac syndrome. With random hexamers, 0.5 to 1 ug RNA was reverse transcribed. An immunoSEQ multiplex PCR amplified TCR beta CDR3 over 54 Vbeta and 13 Jbeta. TCRdb passed the immunoSEQ multiplex PCR reads through MiXCR, listing each CDR3 protein once. Of a few hundred thousand distinct CDR3 sequences detected, about 92% appear once; the ten largest clones hold over 0.05%. The CDR3 length is 14 residues. The germline V and J ends were trimmed by 2 bases and 6 bases, with 12 bases remaining between them. Germline V gene sequence: CDR1 SGDLS, CDR2 YYNGEE.

The study, taken as a whole, reports: The relatively small number of individuals in the TCR sequencing and HLA analysis was acknowledged by the study.

This TCR was recovered from a human donor with multiple sclerosis. Sequencing was done on a sample of CD4+ T cells from PBMCs. This chain joins TRBV9 and TRBJ2-1; D may be TRBD1 (6 bases). CDR3 loop: CASSVGTLGNEQFF. DNA for the CDR3: TGTGCCAGCAGCGTGGGGACACTAGGCAATGAGCAGTTCTTC.